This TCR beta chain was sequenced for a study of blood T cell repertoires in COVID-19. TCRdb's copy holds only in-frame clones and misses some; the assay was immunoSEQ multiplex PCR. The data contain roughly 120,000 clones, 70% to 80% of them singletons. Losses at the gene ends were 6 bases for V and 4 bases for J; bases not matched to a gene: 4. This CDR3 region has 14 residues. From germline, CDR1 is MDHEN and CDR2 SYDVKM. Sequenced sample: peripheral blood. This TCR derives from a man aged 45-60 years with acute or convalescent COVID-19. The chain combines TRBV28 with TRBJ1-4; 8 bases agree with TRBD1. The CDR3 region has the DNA TGTGCCAGCAGCCGACAGGGGTATAATGAAAAACTGTTTTTT. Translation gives CASSRQGYNEKLFF.